The 16 T cell receptor beta chains below come from one sample, sequenced in a study of T cell responses to AZD1222 COVID-19 vaccine. Produced via immunoSEQ multiplex PCR; TCRdb's table is partial and in-frame only. The sample carries fewer than 200,000 clones, just over 85% recorded once. Sequences were derived from peripheral blood, sampled 28 days after the second AZD1222 dose. The receptors come from an adult who received the AZD1222 COVID-19 vaccine.

The chain combines TRBV29-1 with TRBJ1-2, with 12 bases that match TRBD1. The CDR3 totals 18 residues. V lost 0 bases and J lost 5; bases outside the gene matches: 13. Germline-derived CDR1 and CDR2 are SQVTM and ANQGSEA. CDR3 amino acids: CSVEELPGQGAVEYGYTF. DNA for the CDR3: TGCAGCGTTGAAGAGTTACCGGGACAGGGGGCTGTGGAATATGGCTACACCTTC.

V is TRBV20-1 and J is TRBJ2-7; D gene uncertain. This CDR3 region has 11 residues. Germline CDR1 is DFQATT and CDR2 is SNEGSKA (reference sequence). Deletions cut 6 bases from V and 4 bases from J, with 10 bases between. CDR3 sequence (DNA): TGCAGTGCCCCTCAAGGGTACGAGCAGTACTTC. It translates to CSAPQGYEQYF.

This chain links TRBV18 with TRBJ2-2; D is unresolved. From germline, CDR1 is KGHSH and CDR2 LQKENI. Trimming removed 2 bases at V and 0 bases at J, with 7 bases between. The CDR3 length is 15 residues. This CDR3 reads CASSPIGANTGELFF. CDR3 coding DNA: TGTGCCAGCTCACCAATTGGGGCGAACACCGGGGAGCTGTTTTTT.

The chain joins TRBV28 to TRBJ1-4; possibly TRBD1 for D (5 bases). Looked up from germline, CDR1 is MDHEN and CDR2 is SYDVKM. CDR3 length: 12 residues. Trimming pared 6 bases from V and 8 bases from J, leaving 10 bases between. Here the CDR3 DNA reads TGTGCCAGCAGGGGGGGAAGGGAAAAACTGTTTTTT. It codes for CASRGGREKLFF.

This chain joins TRBV18 and TRBJ2-1, with D tentatively TRBD1 (5 bases). The CDR3 sequence is 18 residues long. Trimming cost V 4 bases and J 2 bases, with 21 bases left between them. Germline CDR1 reads KGHSH; CDR2 reads LQKENI. CDR3 sequence reads: CASSLLNAQGGPYNEQFF. The CDR3 nucleotides are TGTGCCAGCTCACTCCTAAATGCGCAGGGTGGCCCCTACAATGAGCAGTTCTTC.

This clone was seen just once. The gene calls are TRBV20-1 and TRBJ1-6; no clear D. This CDR3 has 13 residues. Trimming removed 3 bases at V and 5 bases at J, with 8 bases between. The germline V gene has CDR1 DFQATT and CDR2 SNEGSKA (reference sequence). The CDR3 sequence: CSASEYDNSPLHF. The CDR3 bases are TGCAGTGCTAGTGAATACGATAATTCACCCCTCCACTTT.

This clone appeared a few times. The chain employs TRBV30 and TRBJ1-1; D is unresolved. The CDR3 spans 13 residues. Germline lookup yields CDR1 GTSNPN and CDR2 SVGIG (reference sequence). The ends were cut back, 1 base at V and 5 bases at J, with 11 bases in the middle. The DNA for the CDR3 is TGTGCCTGGAGTGCGACTCAAAGGACTGAAGCTTTCTTT. It yields the protein CAWSATQRTEAFF.

The genes are TRBV11-2 and TRBJ2-5; tentatively, D is TRBD1 (7 bases). Germline CDR1 SGHAT, CDR2 FQNNGV. The V end lost 3 bases, the J end lost 2 bases, and 19 bases lay between the germline ends. The CDR3 is made up of 17 amino acids. The CDR3 region has the DNA TGTGCCAGCAGCTTTAGTCCAGGGGGGACAGCTCAAGAGACCCAGTACTTC. Translation gives CASSFSPGGTAQETQYF.

The chain combines TRBV19 with TRBJ1-1; D is ambiguous. CDR3 length equals 16 residues. Germline loops: CDR1 LNHDA, CDR2 SQIVND (reference sequence). Trimming removed 1 base from V and 0 bases from J, with 12 bases in between. CDR3 loop: CASSIGETNMNTEAFF. The DNA for the CDR3 is TGTGCCAGTAGTATAGGGGAGACAAATATGAACACTGAAGCTTTCTTT.

V gene TRBV2 combines with J gene TRBJ2-7; 7 nucleotides match TRBD2. Germline V lookup: CDR1 SNHLY, CDR2 FYNNEI. The CDR3 is made up of 13 amino acids. Trimming cost V 5 bases and J 7 bases; bases outside gene matches: 8. Here the CDR3 DNA reads TGTGCCAGCAGTTTTGGGGGGGTCCGTGAGCAGTACTTC. Its protein is CASSFGGVREQYF.

The chain recombines TRBV11-2 with TRBJ2-5; TRBD2 is a possible D gene (5 bases). The CDR3 loop spans 16 amino acids. V gave up 1 base and J gave up 9 bases, with 21 bases separating them. CDR1 is SGHAT, CDR2 FQNNGV, per germline. The CDR3 sequence is CASSLVANARVTAQYF. In nucleotides, the CDR3 is TGTGCCAGCAGCTTAGTGGCCAACGCGCGGGTTACGGCCCAGTACTTC.

The chain employs TRBV4-2 and TRBJ2-7; 7 nucleotides line up with TRBD1. CDR3 size: 17 residues. Germline CDR1 is LGHNA and CDR2 is YNFKEQ. V shed 0 bases and J 2 bases; nucleotides not matched to a gene: 10. The CDR3 coding sequence is TGTGCCAGCAGCCAAGACTTAGCCGGGACAGTGGCCTACGAGCAGTACTTC. Encoded protein: CASSQDLAGTVAYEQYF.

This sequence joins TRBV4-1 and TRBJ1-4, with D maybe TRBD1 (5 bases). CDR1 and CDR2 from the germline V gene are MGHRA and YSYEKL. The CDR3 runs 13 residues. The germline V and J ends were trimmed by 7 bases and 0 bases, with 6 bases remaining between them. CDR3 sequence reads: CASMTATNEKLFF. CDR3 coding DNA: TGCGCCAGCATGACAGCAACTAATGAAAAACTGTTTTTT.

The J gene is TRBJ1-2, the V gene TRBV5-1, with D hard to call. In germline, CDR1 is SGHRS, CDR2 YFSETQ. The germline V and J ends were trimmed by 0 bases and 7 bases, with 7 bases remaining between them. CDR3 length: 12 residues. The DNA of the CDR3 is TGCGCCAGCAGCTTGGAAGGGTTTGGCTACACCTTC. This sequence encodes CASSLEGFGYTF.

This chain connects TRBV10-2 to TRBJ1-1; D is perhaps TRBD1 (5 bases). This CDR3 has 14 amino acids. The V end lost 4 bases, the J end lost 1 base, and 10 bases lay between the germline ends. Per the germline V gene, CDR1 is WSHSY and CDR2 is SAAADI. The CDR3 sequence: CASSGGWGNTEAFF. The CDR3 coding sequence is TGCGCCAGCAGTGGGGGGTGGGGGAACACTGAAGCTTTCTTT.

The CDR3 protein is CASSYTGPYEQYF. In nucleotides, the CDR3 is TGTGCCAGCAGTTATACAGGACCCTACGAGCAGTACTTC. The chain employs TRBV27 and TRBJ2-7, with D perhaps matching TRBD1 (5 bases). The germline V and J ends were trimmed by 4 bases and 2 bases, with 9 bases remaining between them. Per germline, CDR1 MNHEY and CDR2 SMNVEV (reference sequence). The CDR3 spans 13 residues.